A selection of T cell receptor beta chains follows, all from one sample in a study of T cells in Graves' hyperthyroidism and ophthalmopathy. TCRdb re-called the multiplex PCR reads with MiXCR, one entry per CDR3 protein. The sample consists of 89,000 or so distinct CDR3 sequences, approximately 40% of them appearing once. The specimen was peripheral blood or thyroid tissue (not recorded which). These receptors came from a woman aged 25 to 45 with Graves' hyperthyroidism. The CDR3 runs from the conserved cysteine through the conserved F or W. The order of the fields is D gene, clone size, V gene, J gene, CDR3 DNA, CDR3 protein. D genes are given only for firm matches. Only some rows state a clone size, as once, few, many or a class for expanded clones.

-	-	TRBV7-2	TRBJ1-4	TGTGCCAGCAGGCCTCGGACGGGTGGAAAACTGTTTTTT	CASRPRTGGKLFF
-	-	TRBV9	TRBJ1-5	TGTGCCATCAGTGGGAGGGGGAGCAATCAGCCCCAGCATTTT	CAISGRGSNQPQHF
TRBD1	-	TRBV5-1	TRBJ1-2	TGCGCCAGCAGCCTATTCGGGACAGGGGGCCGCAGCTATGGCTACACCTTC	CASSLFGTGGRSYGYTF
-	many	TRBV6-5	TRBJ1-5	TGTGCCAGCAGGCCGGGACAAAATCAGCCCCAGCATTTT	CASRPGQNQPQHF
-	many	TRBV20-1	TRBJ2-3	TGCAGTGCTAGGCAAACCCGGTGGGGAGGCACAGATACGCAGTATTTT	CSARQTRWGGTDTQYF
-	many	TRBV7-2	TRBJ1-2	TGTGCCAGCAGCCAAGACAGGCGGTACGGCTACACCTTC	CASSQDRRYGYTF
-	-	TRBV7-9	TRBJ2-7	TGTGCCAGCACCTCGATGGCCGGAAACTCCTACGGGCAGTACTTC	CASTSMAGNSYGQYF
TRBD2	many	TRBV4-1	TRBJ2-7	TGCGCCAGCAGCTCGAACTCGCCCCTAGGGCTCTTAGCGGGAGACTACGAGCAGTACTTC	CASSSNSPLGLLAGDYEQYF
-	-	TRBV19	TRBJ2-6	TGCGCCAGCACCCGCATGGACGGGGCCAACGTCCTGACTTTC	CASTRMDGANVLTF
-	many	TRBV12-3/TRBV12-4	TRBJ1-5	TGTGCCAGCAGTCGGGCGGCGCAGCCCCAGCATTTT	CASSRAAQPQHF
-	many	TRBV5-1	TRBJ2-7	TGCGCCAGCAGCCTAGACGAGACCCCCTACGAGCAGTACTTC	CASSLDETPYEQYF
TRBD1	many	TRBV20-1	TRBJ2-2	TGCAGTGCTAGAGGCAGGGGGCAGTTCACCGGGGAGCTGTTTTTT	CSARGRGQFTGELFF
TRBD1	-	TRBV7-2	TRBJ2-6	TGTGCCAGCAGCCCCCGGGACAGAGGTTACGTCCTGACTTTC	CASSPRDRGYVLTF
-	-	TRBV20-1	TRBJ2-5	TGCGGTGCTAAGGACCTCGGGGAGACCCAGTACTTC	CGAKDLGETQYF
-	medium-sized	TRBV7-9	TRBJ2-5	TGTGTGACGACTTTACAAGAGACCCAGTACTTC	CVTTLQETQYF
-	many	TRBV6-1	TRBJ2-7	TGTGCCAGCATTGCGCTAGCCGAGCAGTACTTC	CASIALAEQYF
TRBD2	many	TRBV5-1	TRBJ2-7	TGCGCCAGCAGCGTTGGGGCGGGAGACGACGAGCAGTACTTC	CASSVGAGDDEQYF
-	many	TRBV5-1	TRBJ2-3	TGCGCCAGCAGCTTCGCTCACGAAACAGATACGCAGTATTTT	CASSFAHETDTQYF
-	many	TRBV27	TRBJ1-6	TGTGCCAGCACCAGGGCCTACTATAATTCACCCCTCCACTTT	CASTRAYYNSPLHF
-	many	TRBV28	TRBJ1-2	TGTGCCAGCAGTTTATCAGGCAGGGTGGACTATGGCTACACCTTC	CASSLSGRVDYGYTF
TRBD2	few	TRBV6-1	TRBJ2-3	TGTGCCAGCAGTTTTGCGGTAGCGACTAGCGGGAGTGCGGCAGATACGCAGTATTTT	CASSFAVATSGSAADTQYF
-	many	TRBV14	TRBJ1-1	TGTGCCAGCAGCCAAGATCAGATGAACACTGAAGCTTTCTTT	CASSQDQMNTEAFF
-	-	TRBV7-9	TRBJ2-7	TGCGCCAGCAGGCGAGCCGTGGAAAGCTCCTACGAGCAGTACTTC	CASRRAVESSYEQYF
TRBD2	many	TRBV20-1	TRBJ2-3	TGCAGTGCTCGGACTAGCGGGAGAGCAGATACGCAGTATTTT	CSARTSGRADTQYF
-	many	TRBV7-8	TRBJ2-7	TGTGCCAGCAGCTTAGCGTTGGGGGCAGGGTACGAGCAGTACTTC	CASSLALGAGYEQYF
TRBD1	many	TRBV18	TRBJ1-1	TGTGCCAGCTCACCACCCCGGACAGGGCCAGATGAAGCTTTCTTT	CASSPPRTGPDEAFF
-	many	TRBV7-9	TRBJ1-1	TGTGCCAGCAGCTTACAGGGTTGGGGCACTGAAGCTTTCTTT	CASSLQGWGTEAFF
-	-	TRBV7-6	TRBJ2-5	TGTGCCAGCAGTTCTCTTCTCGGGACGGATCCGGGGGAGACCCAGTACTTC	CASSSLLGTDPGETQYF
TRBD2	many	TRBV7-2	TRBJ2-2	TGTGCCAGCAGCTTAAGGCAAATATGGCGGGAGGGCACCGGGGAGCTGTTTTTT	CASSLRQIWREGTGELFF
-	-	TRBV6-6	TRBJ1-2	TGTGCCAGCAGGGGAAGGAGCTCCTTC	CASRGRSSF
TRBD1	many	TRBV6-5	TRBJ1-1	TGTGCCAGTAACAGGGGGTCCAGCACTGAAGCTTTCTTT	CASNRGSSTEAFF